This T cell receptor beta chain was recovered during a study of cytomegalovirus exposure and HLA in healthy donors. Study-level results: The study designated 160 or so TCR beta chains cytomegalovirus-associated.

CDR1 GTSNPN and CDR2 SVGIG come from the germline V gene (reference sequence). Trimming took 4 bases from V and 3 from J, leaving 15 bases between them. The CDR3 sequence is 14 residues long. The data were produced by immunoSEQ multiplex PCR, yet TCRdb's version contains in-frame clones alone and is incomplete. The repertoire has 150,000 to 200,000 clones, about 83% of them found once; the top ten carry roughly 1.5%. On this clone: Antigen unknown.

V and J are TRBV30 and TRBJ1-1, with D possibly TRBD1 on 6 matching bases. This TCR was recovered from a woman aged 18-29 years in good health and CMV-seronegative. Source material: PBMCs. The CDR3: CAWKPDSSYTEAFF. Written as DNA, the CDR3 is TGTGCCTGGAAGCCGGACAGCAGTTACACTGAAGCTTTCTTT.